This T cell receptor (beta chain) was captured by sequencing in a study of blood T cell repertoires in COVID-19. As handled by the study authors: Reference gene primer amplification yielded estimated nucleated cell counts. Generated by immunoSEQ multiplex PCR, the TCRdb table keeps only in-frame clones and is missing some. V and J calls and clone size are those listed in that table; D and trimming were worked out from the DNA. This table has over 150,000 clones, 76% appearing once. This clone was observed once. CDR1 is GTSNPN, CDR2 SVGIG, per germline (reference sequence). This CDR3 comprises 16 residues. Trimming took 0 bases from V and 2 from J, leaving 14 bases between them.

The TCR sequence derives from a woman older than 75 with acute or convalescent COVID-19. What was sequenced was peripheral blood. This chain uses TRBV30 with TRBJ1-3, with D possibly being TRBD1 (5 bases). This CDR3 reads CAWSVRRGPPGNTIYF. In nucleotides, the CDR3 is TGTGCCTGGAGTGTACGGCGGGGCCCCCCTGGAAACACCATATATTTT. The entire variable domain, with the rest obtained from reference TRBV30 and TRBJ1-3, is as follows: SQTIHQWPATLVQPVGSPLSLECTVEGTSNPNLYWYRQAAGRGLQLLFYSVGIGQISSEVPQNLSASRPQDRQFILSSKKLLLSDSGFYLCAWSVRRGPPGNTIYFGEGSWLTVV.